This T cell receptor (beta chain) was sequenced during a study of beta chain features in type 1 diabetes. Study as a whole: Age, gender and cell yields were alike across patients and healthy donors.

Expressed TCRB transcripts got sequenced, as all isolated RNA was reverse transcribed. TCRdb's copy holds only in-frame clones and misses some; the assay was immunoSEQ multiplex PCR. This sample has just under 150,000 clones, with about an eighth found just once. Germline assignment: CDR1 MNHEY and CDR2 SVGAGI. The CDR3 loop spans 13 amino acids. The V end was cut by 6 bases, the J end by 4 bases, with 13 bases between. Whole-study findings and limits: Researchers report that Type 1 diabetes patients had moderately but significantly shorter TCRB CDR3s across all four CD4+ subsets.

With respect to this clone: Its antigen is unknown.

The clonotype originates from a man aged 18 to 35 with type 1 diabetes. Sequencing was performed on central memory CD4+ T cells from blood. This chain joins TRBV6-5 and TRBJ2-7; no firm D call. CDR3 sequence (DNA): TGTGCCAGCAGAACCCTCCAGAGGTACGAGCAGTACTTC. Its translation: CASRTLQRYEQYF.